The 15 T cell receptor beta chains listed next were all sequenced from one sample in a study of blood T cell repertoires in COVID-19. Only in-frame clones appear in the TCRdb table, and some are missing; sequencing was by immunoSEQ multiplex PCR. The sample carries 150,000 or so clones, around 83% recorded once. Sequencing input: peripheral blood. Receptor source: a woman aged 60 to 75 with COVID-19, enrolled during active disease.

For the CDR3, the DNA is TGCGCCAGCAGCTTGGCCCCGGACAGGGTCACTGAAGCTTTCTTT. It yields the protein CASSLAPDRVTEAFF. This chain uses TRBV5-1 with TRBJ1-1, with 8 bases that match TRBD1. This CDR3 is 15 amino acids long. From germline, CDR1 is SGHRS and CDR2 YFSETQ. The J segment lost 4 bases and the V segment lost 0 bases, leaving 5 bases of the junction unmatched.

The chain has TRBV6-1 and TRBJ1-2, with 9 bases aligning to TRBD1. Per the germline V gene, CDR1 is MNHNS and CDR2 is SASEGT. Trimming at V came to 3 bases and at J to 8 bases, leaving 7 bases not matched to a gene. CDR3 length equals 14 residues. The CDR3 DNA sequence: TGTGCCAGCAGTGAGACAGGGGGTCTTGGGGGCTACACCTTC. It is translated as CASSETGGLGGYTF.

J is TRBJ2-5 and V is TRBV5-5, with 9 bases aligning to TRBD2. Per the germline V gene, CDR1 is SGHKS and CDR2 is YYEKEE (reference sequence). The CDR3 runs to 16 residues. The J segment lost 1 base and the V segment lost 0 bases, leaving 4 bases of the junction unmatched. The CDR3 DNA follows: TGTGCCAGCAGCTTGGCTGGCGGGGGGGGCCAAGAGACCCAGTACTTC. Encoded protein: CASSLAGGGGQETQYF.

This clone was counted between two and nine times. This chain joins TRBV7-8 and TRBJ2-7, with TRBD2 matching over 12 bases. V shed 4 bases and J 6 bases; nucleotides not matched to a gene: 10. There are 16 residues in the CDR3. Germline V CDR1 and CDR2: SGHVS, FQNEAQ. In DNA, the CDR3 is TGTGCCAGCAGCTCCACTCGACTAGCGGGAGCTGGCGAGCAGTACTTC. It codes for CASSSTRLAGAGEQYF.

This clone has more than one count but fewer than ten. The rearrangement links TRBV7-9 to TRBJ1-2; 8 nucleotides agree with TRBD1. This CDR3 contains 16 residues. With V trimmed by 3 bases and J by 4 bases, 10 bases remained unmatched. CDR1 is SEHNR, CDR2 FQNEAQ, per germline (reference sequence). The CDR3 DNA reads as TGTGCCAGCAGCTTTCCTCCGGGACAGGTGGGCTATGGCTACACCTTC. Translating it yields CASSFPPGQVGYGYTF.

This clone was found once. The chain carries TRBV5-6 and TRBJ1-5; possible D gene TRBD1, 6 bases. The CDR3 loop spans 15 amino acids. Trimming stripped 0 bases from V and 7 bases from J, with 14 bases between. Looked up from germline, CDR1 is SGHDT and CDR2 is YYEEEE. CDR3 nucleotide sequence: TGTGCCAGCAGCTTGGGGCAGGGGTCGCGGCAGCCCCAGCATTTT. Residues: CASSLGQGSRQPQHF.

CDR3 sequence (DNA): TGCGCCAGCAGCGAGGGATCCTCGGCAGGCAATCAGCCCCAGCATTTT. Protein product: CASSEGSSAGNQPQHF. This chain links TRBV5-1 with TRBJ1-5, with D unclear. Trimming removed 4 bases at V and 2 bases at J, with 16 bases between. This CDR3 is built from 16 residues. Germline assignment: CDR1 SGHRS and CDR2 YFSETQ. The variable domain in full, completed from reference TRBV5-1 and TRBJ1-5, reads KAGVTQTPRYLIKTRGQQVTLSCSPISGHRSVSWYQQTPGQGLQFLFEYFSETQRNKGNFPGRFSGRQFSNSRSEMNVSTLELGDSALYLCASSEGSSAGNQPQHFGDGTRLSIL.

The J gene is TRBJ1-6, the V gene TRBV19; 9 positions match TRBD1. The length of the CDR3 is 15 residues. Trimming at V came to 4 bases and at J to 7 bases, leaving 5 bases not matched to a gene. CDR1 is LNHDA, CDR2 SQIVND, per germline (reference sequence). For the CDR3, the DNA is TGTGCCAGTAGTAACCCGGGACAGGGAAATTCACCCCTCCACTTT. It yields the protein CASSNPGQGNSPLHF.

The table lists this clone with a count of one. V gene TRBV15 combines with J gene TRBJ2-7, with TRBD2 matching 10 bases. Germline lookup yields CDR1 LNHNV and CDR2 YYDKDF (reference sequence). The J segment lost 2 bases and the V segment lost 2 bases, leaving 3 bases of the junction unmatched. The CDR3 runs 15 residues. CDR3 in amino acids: CATSRTSGDPYEQYF. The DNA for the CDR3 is TGTGCCACCAGCAGAACTAGCGGGGATCCCTACGAGCAGTACTTC.

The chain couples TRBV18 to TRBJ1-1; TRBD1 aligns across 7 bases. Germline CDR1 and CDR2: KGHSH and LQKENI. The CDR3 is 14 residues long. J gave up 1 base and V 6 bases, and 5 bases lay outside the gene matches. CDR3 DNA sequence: TGTGCCAGCTCCATACAGGGGAAGAACACTGAAGCTTTCTTT. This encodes CASSIQGKNTEAFF.

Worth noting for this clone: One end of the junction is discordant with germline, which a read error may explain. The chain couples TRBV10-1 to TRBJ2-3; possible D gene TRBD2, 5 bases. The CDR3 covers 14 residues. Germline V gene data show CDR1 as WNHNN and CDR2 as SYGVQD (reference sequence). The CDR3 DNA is TGCGCCAGCAGTGATCGGGCTAGCAGAGATACGCAGTATTTT. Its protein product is CASSDRASRDTQYF.

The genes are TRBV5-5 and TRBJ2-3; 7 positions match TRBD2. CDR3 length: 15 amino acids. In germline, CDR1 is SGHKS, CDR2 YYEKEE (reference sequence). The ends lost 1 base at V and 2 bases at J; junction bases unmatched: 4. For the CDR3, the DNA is TGTGCCAGCAGCTTGCAGCGGGGAAACACAGATACGCAGTATTTT. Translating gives CASSLQRGNTDTQYF.

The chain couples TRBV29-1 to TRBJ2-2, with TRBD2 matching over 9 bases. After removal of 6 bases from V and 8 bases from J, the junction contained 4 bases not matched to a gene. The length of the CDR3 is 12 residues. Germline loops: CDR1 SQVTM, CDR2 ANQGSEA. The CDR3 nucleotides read TGCAGCGTCTCTAGCGGGGTTGGGGAGCTGTTTTTT. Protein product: CSVSSGVGELFF.

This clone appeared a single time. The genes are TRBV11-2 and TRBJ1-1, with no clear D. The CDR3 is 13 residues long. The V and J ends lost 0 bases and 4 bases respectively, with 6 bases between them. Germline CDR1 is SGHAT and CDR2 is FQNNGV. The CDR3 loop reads CASSLDLRTEAFF. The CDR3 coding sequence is TGTGCCAGCAGCTTAGATCTTCGCACTGAAGCTTTCTTT.

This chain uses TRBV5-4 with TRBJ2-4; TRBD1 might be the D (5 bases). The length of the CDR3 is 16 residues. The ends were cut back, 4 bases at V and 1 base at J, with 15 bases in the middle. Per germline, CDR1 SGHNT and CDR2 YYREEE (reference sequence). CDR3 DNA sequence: TGTGCCAGCAGCATGGGTTCCAGGGTCGCCAAAAACATTCAGTACTTC. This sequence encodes CASSMGSRVAKNIQYF.